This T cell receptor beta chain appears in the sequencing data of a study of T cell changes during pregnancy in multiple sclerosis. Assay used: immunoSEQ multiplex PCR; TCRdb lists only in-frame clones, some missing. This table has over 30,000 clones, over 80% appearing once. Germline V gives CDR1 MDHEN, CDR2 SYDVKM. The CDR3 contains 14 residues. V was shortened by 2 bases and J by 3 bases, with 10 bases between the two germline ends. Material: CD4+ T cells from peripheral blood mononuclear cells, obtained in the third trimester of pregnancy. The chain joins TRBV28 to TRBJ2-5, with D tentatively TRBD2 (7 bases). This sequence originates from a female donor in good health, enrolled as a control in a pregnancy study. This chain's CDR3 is CASSLRGAKETQYF. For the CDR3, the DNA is TGTGCCAGCAGTTTACGGGGGGCGAAAGAGACCCAGTACTTC.